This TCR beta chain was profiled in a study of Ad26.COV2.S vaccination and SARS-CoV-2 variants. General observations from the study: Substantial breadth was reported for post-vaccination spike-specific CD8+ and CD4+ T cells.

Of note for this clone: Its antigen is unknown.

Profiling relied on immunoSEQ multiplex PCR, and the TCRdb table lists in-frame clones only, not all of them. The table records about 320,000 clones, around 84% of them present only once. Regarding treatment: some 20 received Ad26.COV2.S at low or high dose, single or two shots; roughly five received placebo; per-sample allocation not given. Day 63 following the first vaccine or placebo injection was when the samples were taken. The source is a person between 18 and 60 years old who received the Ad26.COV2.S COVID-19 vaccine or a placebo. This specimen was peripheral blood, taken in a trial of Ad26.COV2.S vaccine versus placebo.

CDR3 coding DNA: TGTGCCAGTAGTATAATGGGGTCCACCGGGGAGCTGTTTTTT. Amino acids: CASSIMGSTGELFF. This chain uses TRBV19 with TRBJ2-2; D is ambiguous. Germline CDR1 and CDR2: LNHDA and SQIVND (reference sequence). Trimming stripped 2 bases from V and 4 bases from J, with 8 bases between. CDR3 length equals 14 residues.